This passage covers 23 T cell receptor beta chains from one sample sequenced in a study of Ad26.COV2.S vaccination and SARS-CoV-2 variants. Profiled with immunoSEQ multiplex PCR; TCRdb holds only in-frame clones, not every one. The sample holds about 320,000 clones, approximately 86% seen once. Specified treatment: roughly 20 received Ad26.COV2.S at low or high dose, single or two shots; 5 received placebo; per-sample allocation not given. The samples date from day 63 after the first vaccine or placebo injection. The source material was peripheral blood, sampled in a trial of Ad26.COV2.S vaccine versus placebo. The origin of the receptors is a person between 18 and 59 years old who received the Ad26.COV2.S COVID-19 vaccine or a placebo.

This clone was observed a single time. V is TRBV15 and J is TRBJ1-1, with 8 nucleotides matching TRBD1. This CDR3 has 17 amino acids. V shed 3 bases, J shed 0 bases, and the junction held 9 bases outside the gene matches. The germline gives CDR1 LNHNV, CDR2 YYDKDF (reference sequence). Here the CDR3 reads CATSSLMGRGLNTEAFF. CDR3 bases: TGTGCCACCAGCAGCTTAATGGGCAGGGGGCTGAACACTGAAGCTTTCTTT.

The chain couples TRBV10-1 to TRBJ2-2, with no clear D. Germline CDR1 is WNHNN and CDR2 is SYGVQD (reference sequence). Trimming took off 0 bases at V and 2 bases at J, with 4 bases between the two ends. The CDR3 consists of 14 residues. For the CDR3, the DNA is TGCGCCAGCAGTGAGTCGAGAAACACCGGGGAGCTGTTTTTT. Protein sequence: CASSESRNTGELFF.

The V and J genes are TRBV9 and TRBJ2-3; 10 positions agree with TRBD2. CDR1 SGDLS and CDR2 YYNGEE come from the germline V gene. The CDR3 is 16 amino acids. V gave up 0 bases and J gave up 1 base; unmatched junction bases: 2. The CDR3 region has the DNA TGTGCCAGCAGCGTAGGGACTAGCGGCCGCACAGATACGCAGTATTTT. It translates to CASSVGTSGRTDTQYF.

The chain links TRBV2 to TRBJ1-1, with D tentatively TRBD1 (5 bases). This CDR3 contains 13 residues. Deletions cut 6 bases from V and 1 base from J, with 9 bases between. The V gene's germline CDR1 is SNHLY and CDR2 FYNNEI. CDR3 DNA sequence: TGTGCCAGCAGATTAAGGGGGAACACTGAAGCTTTCTTT. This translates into CASRLRGNTEAFF. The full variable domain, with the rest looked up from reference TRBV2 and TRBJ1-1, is EPEVTQTPSHQVTQMGQEVILRCVPISNHLYFYWYRQILGQKVEFLVSFYNNEISEKSEIFDDQFSVERPDGSNFTLKIRSTKLEDSAMYFCASRLRGNTEAFFGQGTRLTVV.

CDR3 residues: CSARIGETQYF. CDR3 DNA sequence: TGCAGTGCTAGAATAGGAGAGACCCAGTACTTC. The chain joins TRBV20-1 to TRBJ2-5; D is uncertain. The CDR3 consists of 11 residues. Trimming removed 2 bases at V and 4 bases at J, with 5 bases between. Germline V gives CDR1 DFQATT, CDR2 SNEGSKA (reference sequence).

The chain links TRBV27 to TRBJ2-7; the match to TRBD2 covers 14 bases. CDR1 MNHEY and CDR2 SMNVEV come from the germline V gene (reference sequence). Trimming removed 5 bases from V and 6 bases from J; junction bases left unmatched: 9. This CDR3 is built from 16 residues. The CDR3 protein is CASSISTSGGVGEQYF. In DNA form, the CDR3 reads TGTGCCAGCAGTATTTCGACTAGCGGGGGGGTTGGCGAGCAGTACTTC.

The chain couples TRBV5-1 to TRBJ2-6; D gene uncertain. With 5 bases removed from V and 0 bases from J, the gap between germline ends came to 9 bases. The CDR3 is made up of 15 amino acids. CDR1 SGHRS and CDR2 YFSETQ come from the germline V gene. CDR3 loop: CASRRTVSGANVLTF. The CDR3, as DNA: TGCGCCAGCAGACGGACGGTCTCTGGGGCCAACGTCCTGACTTTC.

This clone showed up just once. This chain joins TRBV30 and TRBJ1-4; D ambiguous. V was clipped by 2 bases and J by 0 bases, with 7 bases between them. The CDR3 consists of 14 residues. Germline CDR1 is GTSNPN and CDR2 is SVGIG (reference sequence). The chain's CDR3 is CAWSPPSTNEKLFF. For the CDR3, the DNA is TGTGCCTGGAGTCCGCCCTCAACTAATGAAAAACTGTTTTTT.

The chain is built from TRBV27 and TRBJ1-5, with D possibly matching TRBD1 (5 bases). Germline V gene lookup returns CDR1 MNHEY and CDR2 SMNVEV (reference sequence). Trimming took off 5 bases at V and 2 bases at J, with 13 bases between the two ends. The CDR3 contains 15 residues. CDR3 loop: CASSLGARGNQPQHF. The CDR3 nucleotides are TGTGCCAGCAGTCTAGGGGCCCGCGGCAATCAGCCCCAGCATTTT.

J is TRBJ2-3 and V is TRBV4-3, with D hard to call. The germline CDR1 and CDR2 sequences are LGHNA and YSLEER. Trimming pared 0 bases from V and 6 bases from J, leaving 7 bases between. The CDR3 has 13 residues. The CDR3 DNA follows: TGCGCCAGCAGCCAAGATATAAGGGATACGCAGTATTTT. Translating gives CASSQDIRDTQYF.

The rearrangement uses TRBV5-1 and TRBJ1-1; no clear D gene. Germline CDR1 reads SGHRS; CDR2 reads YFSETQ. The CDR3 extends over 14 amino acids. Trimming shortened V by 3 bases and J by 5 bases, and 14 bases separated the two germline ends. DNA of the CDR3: TGCGCCAGCAGCTCTCAGTCAGCAATGACTGAAGCTTTCTTT. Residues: CASSSQSAMTEAFF.

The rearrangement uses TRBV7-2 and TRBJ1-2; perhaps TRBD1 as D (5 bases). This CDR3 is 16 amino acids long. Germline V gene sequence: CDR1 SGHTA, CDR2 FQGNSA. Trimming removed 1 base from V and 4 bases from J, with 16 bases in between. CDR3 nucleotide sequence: TGTGCCAGCAGCTTAGTAAACCCCCTGACAGCCTATGGCTACACCTTC. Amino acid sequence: CASSLVNPLTAYGYTF.

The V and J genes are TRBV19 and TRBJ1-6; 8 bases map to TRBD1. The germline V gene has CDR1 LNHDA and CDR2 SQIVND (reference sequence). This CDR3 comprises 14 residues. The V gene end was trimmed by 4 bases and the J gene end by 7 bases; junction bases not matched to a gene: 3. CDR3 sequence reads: CASSSRTGNSPLHF. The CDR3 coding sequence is TGTGCCAGTAGTAGCAGGACAGGGAATTCACCCCTCCACTTT.

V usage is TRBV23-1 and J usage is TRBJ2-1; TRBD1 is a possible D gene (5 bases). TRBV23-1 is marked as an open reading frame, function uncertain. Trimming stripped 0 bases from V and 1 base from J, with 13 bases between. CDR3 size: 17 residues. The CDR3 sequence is CASSQSLSGISYNEQFF. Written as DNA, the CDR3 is TGCGCCAGCAGTCAATCGCTCTCAGGGATATCCTACAATGAGCAGTTCTTC.

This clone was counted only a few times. The CDR3 nucleotides read TGTGCCAGCAGTGATCGGCAGGTTAATCAGCCCCAGCATTTT. This gives the protein CASSDRQVNQPQHF. The chain carries TRBV2 and TRBJ1-5; D gene uncertain. Trimming removed 3 bases from V and 4 bases from J, with 10 bases in between. The CDR3 loop spans 14 amino acids. Germline CDR1 and CDR2: SNHLY and FYNNEI.

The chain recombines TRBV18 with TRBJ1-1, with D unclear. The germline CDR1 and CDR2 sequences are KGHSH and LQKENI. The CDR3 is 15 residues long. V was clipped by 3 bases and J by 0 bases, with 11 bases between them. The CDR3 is CASSPSHSMNTEAFF. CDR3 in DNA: TGTGCCAGCTCACCGTCACACTCAATGAACACTGAAGCTTTCTTT.

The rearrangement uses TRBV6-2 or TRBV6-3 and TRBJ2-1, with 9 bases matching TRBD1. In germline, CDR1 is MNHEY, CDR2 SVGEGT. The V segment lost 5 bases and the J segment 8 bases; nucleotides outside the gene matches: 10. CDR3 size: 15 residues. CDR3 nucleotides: TGTGCCAGCAGTCGTCCCGGGACAGGGTCCCATGAGCAGTTCTTC. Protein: CASSRPGTGSHEQFF.

This chain's CDR3 is CAYSFFWETQYF. CDR3 sequence (DNA): TGTGCCTACTCGTTTTTCTGGGAGACCCAGTACTTC. The rearrangement uses TRBV30 and TRBJ2-5; D unclear. This CDR3 has 12 residues. Germline V gene data show CDR1 as GTSNPN and CDR2 as SVGIG (reference sequence). The V end lost 7 bases, the J end lost 5 bases, and 14 bases lay between the germline ends.

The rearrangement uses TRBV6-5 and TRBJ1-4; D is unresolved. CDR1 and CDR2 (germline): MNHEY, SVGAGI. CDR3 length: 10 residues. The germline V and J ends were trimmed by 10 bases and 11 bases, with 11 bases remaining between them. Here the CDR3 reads CATYSLKLFF. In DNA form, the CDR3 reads TGTGCCACCTACTCTCTCAAACTGTTTTTT.

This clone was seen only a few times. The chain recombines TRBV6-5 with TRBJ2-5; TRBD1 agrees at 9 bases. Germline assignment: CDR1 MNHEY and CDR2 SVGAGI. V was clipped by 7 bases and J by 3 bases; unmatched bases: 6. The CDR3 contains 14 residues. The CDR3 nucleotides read TGTGCCAGCACTCGAACAGGGGGCGAAGAGACCCAGTACTTC. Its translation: CASTRTGGEETQYF.

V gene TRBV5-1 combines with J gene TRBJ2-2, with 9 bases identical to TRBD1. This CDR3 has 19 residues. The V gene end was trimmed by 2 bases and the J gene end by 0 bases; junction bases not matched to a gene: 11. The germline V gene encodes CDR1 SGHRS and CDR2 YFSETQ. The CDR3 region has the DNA TGCGCCAGCAGCTTTACAGGGGGCGGTTCCCGTCCGAACACCGGGGAGCTGTTTTTT. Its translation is CASSFTGGGSRPNTGELFF.

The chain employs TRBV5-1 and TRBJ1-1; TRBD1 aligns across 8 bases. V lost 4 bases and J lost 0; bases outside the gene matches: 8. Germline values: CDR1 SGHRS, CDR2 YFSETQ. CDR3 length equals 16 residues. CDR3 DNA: TGCGCCAGCAGCCGTCGGACAGGGTCCATGAACACTGAAGCTTTCTTT. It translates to CASSRRTGSMNTEAFF. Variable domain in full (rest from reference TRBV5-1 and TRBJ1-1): KAGVTQTPRYLIKTRGQQVTLSCSPISGHRSVSWYQQTPGQGLQFLFEYFSETQRNKGNFPGRFSGRQFSNSRSEMNVSTLELGDSALYLCASSRRTGSMNTEAFFGQGTRLTVV.

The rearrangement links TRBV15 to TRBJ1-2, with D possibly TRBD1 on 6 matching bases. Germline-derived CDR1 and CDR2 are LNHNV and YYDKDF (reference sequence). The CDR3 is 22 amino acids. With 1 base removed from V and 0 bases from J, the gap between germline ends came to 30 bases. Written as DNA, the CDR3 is TGTGCCACCAGCAGAGTCCGGGGACATTCGCGGTTATTAAAGACAGCTAACTATGGCTACACCTTC. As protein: CATSRVRGHSRLLKTANYGYTF.